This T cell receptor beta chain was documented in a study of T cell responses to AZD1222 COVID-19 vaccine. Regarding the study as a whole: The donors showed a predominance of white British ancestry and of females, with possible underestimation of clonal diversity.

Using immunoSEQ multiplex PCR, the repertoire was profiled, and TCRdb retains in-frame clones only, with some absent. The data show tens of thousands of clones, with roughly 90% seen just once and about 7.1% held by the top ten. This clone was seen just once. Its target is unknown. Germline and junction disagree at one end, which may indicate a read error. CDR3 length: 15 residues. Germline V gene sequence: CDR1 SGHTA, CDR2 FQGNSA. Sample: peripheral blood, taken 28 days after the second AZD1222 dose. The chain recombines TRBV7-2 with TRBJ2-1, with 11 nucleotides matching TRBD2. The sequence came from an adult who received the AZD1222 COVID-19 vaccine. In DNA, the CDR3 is TGTGCCAGCAACTTACTAGCGGGAGTGAACAATGAGCAGTTCTTC. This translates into CASNLLAGVNNEQFF.